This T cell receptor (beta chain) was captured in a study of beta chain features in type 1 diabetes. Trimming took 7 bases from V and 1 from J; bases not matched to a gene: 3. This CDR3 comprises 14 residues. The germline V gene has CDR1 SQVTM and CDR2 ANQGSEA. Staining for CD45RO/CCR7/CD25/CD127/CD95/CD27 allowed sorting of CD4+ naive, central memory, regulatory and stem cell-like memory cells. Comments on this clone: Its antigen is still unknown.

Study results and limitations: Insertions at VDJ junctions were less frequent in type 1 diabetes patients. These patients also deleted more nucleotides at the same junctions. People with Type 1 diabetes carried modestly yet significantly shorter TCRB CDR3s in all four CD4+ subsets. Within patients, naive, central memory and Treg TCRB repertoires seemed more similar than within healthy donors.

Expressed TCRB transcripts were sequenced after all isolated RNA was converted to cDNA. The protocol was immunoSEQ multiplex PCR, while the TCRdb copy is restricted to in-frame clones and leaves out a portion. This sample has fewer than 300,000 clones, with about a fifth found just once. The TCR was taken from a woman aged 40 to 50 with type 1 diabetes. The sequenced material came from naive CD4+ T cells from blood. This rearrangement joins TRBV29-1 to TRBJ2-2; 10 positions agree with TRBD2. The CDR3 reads CSARLAGNTGELFF. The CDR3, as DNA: TGCAGCGCCCGACTAGCGGGGAACACCGGGGAGCTGTTTTTT.